The subject of this entry is one TCR beta chain. PBMC libraries mostly used 480 ng of input genomic DNA, with six replicates per sample. This table comes from immunoSEQ multiplex PCR, and its TCRdb copy is limited to in-frame clones, with some not included. In the table there are more than 8,000 clones, almost 65% of which are singletons. The entry originates in a study of neoadjuvant anti-PD-1 for oral cavity cancer. Time point in this sample: after neoadjuvant nivolumab, at surgical resection. Patients had newly diagnosed, untreated stage II-IVA oral cavity squamous cell carcinoma. The J segment lost 4 bases and the V segment lost 2 bases, leaving 6 bases of the junction unmatched. Per germline, CDR1 SGHKS and CDR2 YYEKEE (reference sequence). The CDR3 sequence is 16 residues long.

The sample consisted of PBMCs, taken after nivolumab (anti-PD-1) treatment. The clonotype originates from a person between 40 and 85 years old with oral cavity squamous cell carcinoma. J is TRBJ2-5 and V is TRBV5-5; 12 positions agree with TRBD1. CDR3 DNA sequence: TGTGCCAGCAGCTTTTACCGGGACAGGGGGCGAGAGACCCAGTACTTC. This encodes CASSFYRDRGRETQYF.